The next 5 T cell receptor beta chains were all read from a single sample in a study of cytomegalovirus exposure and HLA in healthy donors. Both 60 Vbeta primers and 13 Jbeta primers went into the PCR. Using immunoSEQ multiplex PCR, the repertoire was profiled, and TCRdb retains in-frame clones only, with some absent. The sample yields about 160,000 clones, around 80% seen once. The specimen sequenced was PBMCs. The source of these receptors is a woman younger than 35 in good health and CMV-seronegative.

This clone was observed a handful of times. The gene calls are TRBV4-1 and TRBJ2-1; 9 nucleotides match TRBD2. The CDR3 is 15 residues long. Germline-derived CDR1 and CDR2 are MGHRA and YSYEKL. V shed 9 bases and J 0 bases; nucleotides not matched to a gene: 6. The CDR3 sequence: CASGRGGLSYNEQFF. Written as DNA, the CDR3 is TGCGCCAGTGGGCGGGGGGGCCTCTCCTACAATGAGCAGTTCTTC.

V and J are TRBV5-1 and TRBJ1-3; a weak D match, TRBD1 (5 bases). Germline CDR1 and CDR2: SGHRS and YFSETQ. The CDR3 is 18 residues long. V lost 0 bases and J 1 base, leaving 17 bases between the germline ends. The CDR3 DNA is TGCGCCAGCAGCTTGGGACAGTCCGCCCTAGGGTCTGGAAACACCATATATTTT. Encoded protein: CASSLGQSALGSGNTIYF.

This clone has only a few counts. CDR3 loop: CASSFITIYNEQFF. The CDR3 DNA follows: TGTGCCAGCAGCTTCATTACAATATACAATGAGCAGTTCTTC. The chain couples TRBV7-9 to TRBJ2-1; the D is unclear. The germline V gene encodes CDR1 SEHNR and CDR2 FQNEAQ (reference sequence). The germline V and J ends were trimmed by 3 bases and 4 bases, with 10 bases remaining between them. The CDR3 length is 14 residues.

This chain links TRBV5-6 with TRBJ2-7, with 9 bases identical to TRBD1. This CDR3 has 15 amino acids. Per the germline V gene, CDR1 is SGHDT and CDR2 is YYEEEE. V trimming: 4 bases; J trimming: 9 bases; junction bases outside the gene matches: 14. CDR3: CASSLMTGGAIGQYF. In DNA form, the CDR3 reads TGTGCCAGCAGCCTAATGACAGGGGGGGCTATAGGGCAGTACTTC.

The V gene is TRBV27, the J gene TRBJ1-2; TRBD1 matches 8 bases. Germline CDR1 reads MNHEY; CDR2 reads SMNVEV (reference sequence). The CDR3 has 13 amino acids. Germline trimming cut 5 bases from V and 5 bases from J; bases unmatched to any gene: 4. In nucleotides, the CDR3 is TGTGCCAGCAGTCCGAGACAGGGGTATGGCTACACCTTC. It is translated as CASSPRQGYGYTF.